The 22 T cell receptor beta chains below were found in one sample sequenced in a study of identical twins. TCRdb itself ran the 5' RACE reads through MiXCR, one entry per CDR3 protein. The data contain about 1.7 million distinct CDR3 sequences, 32% of them singletons. Sequencing used cord blood. The source of these receptors is a newborn girl in good health.

This clonotype occurred a few times. The V and J genes are TRBV7-9 and TRBJ2-5, with a possible D match to TRBD2 (5 bases). From germline, CDR1 is SEHNR and CDR2 FQNEAQ (reference sequence). V was cut by 5 bases and J by 2 bases, with 21 bases left in between. The CDR3 contains 17 residues. For the CDR3, the DNA is TGTGCCAGCAGCCCTAAGGAGGCGTTACACAAACAAGAGACCCAGTACTTC. Protein: CASSPKEALHKQETQYF.

The chain joins TRBV10-2 to TRBJ2-3; D is unclear. This CDR3 region has 14 residues. V shed 0 bases and J shed 1 base, with 5 bases lying between them. In germline, CDR1 is WSHSY, CDR2 SAAADI. The CDR3 spells CASSESRRTDTQYF. In nucleotides, the CDR3 is TGCGCCAGCAGTGAGTCCCGTCGCACAGATACGCAGTATTTT.

With respect to this clonotype: One end of the junction fails to match germline, which may point to a read error. This chain links TRBV11-2 with TRBJ1-2, with 9 positions matching TRBD1. This CDR3 contains 15 residues. Germline V gene data show CDR1 as SGHAT and CDR2 as FQNNGV. This CDR3 reads CAGSEYRGRDYGYTF. DNA for the CDR3: TGTGCCGGCAGCGAATACAGGGGGCGCGACTATGGCTACACCTTC.

This clonotype was found a few times. The chain combines TRBV20-1 with TRBJ2-7; 11 bases align to TRBD2. V shed 4 bases, J shed 3 bases, and the junction held 20 bases outside the gene matches. From germline, CDR1 is DFQATT and CDR2 SNEGSKA (reference sequence). CDR3 size: 19 residues. CDR3 amino acids: CSANPWSLAGVPLVYEQYF. CDR3 DNA: TGCAGTGCTAATCCATGGTCACTAGCGGGAGTTCCCCTCGTCTACGAGCAGTACTTC.

The J gene is TRBJ1-5, the V gene TRBV4-2; D remains unclear. Trimming left V 4 bases short and J 4 bases short, with 14 bases between. Germline lookup yields CDR1 LGHNA and CDR2 YNFKEQ. The length of the CDR3 is 15 residues. Written as DNA, the CDR3 is TGTGCCAGCAGCCCCCGGGCGGAGATAAATCAGCCCCAGCATTTT. Translating gives CASSPRAEINQPQHF.

The genes are TRBV3-1 and TRBJ2-5; TRBD2 matches at 9 bases. CDR3 length: 14 amino acids. Germline-derived CDR1 and CDR2 are LGHDT and YNNKEL (reference sequence). The J segment lost 11 bases and the V segment lost 4 bases, leaving 11 bases of the junction unmatched. The CDR3 DNA follows: TGTGCCAGCAGCCCCTCTGCGGGAGGGCGAGAGCAGTACTTC. The encoded protein is CASSPSAGGREQYF.

The V gene is TRBV20-1, the J gene TRBJ1-2; possible D gene TRBD1, 5 bases. Germline V CDR1 and CDR2: DFQATT, SNEGSKA (reference sequence). V was cut by 5 bases and J by 5 bases, with 12 bases left in between. This CDR3 comprises 12 residues. As DNA, the CDR3 is TGCAGTGCTTTACGGGGGGTTTATGGCTACACCTTC. Its translation: CSALRGVYGYTF.

V gene TRBV28 combines with J gene TRBJ2-1; 10 bases agree with TRBD2. The CDR3 is made up of 16 amino acids. Trimming took 8 bases from V and 4 from J; bases not matched to a gene: 11. Looked up from germline, CDR1 is MDHEN and CDR2 is SYDVKM. The CDR3 coding sequence is TGTGCCAGCCGGCTAGCGGGAGCATCTCCTTACAATGAGCAGTTCTTC. Its translation: CASRLAGASPYNEQFF.

The chain links TRBV29-1 to TRBJ1-2; 11 bases are shared with TRBD1. Germline CDR1 SQVTM, CDR2 ANQGSEA. The CDR3 covers 14 residues. The J segment lost 3 bases and the V segment lost 7 bases, leaving 7 bases of the junction unmatched. The CDR3 region has the DNA TGCAGCGCGCCTCCGGGACAGGGGGACTATGGCTACACCTTC. It encodes CSAPPGQGDYGYTF. The full variable domain, its missing parts supplied by reference TRBV29-1 and TRBJ1-2, is SAVISQKPSRDICQRGTSLTIQCQVDSQVTMMFWYRQQPGQSLTLIATANQGSEATYESGFVIDKFPISRPNLTFSTLTVSNMSPEDSSIYLCSAPPGQGDYGYTFGSGTRLTVV.

Here the CDR3 reads CASSFVRRDRGLNLSGELFF. The CDR3, as DNA: TGTGCCAGCAGCTTCGTACGCCGGGACAGGGGGCTTAATCTTTCCGGGGAGCTGTTTTTT. The rearrangement joins TRBV11-2 to TRBJ2-2, with 12 positions matching TRBD1. Per germline, CDR1 SGHAT and CDR2 FQNNGV. The CDR3 loop spans 20 amino acids. The V and J ends lost 3 bases and 6 bases, in that order; junction bases with no gene match: 17. The full variable domain, completed using reference TRBV11-2 and TRBJ2-2, is EAGVAQSPRYKIIEKRQSVAFWCNPISGHATLYWYQQILGQGPKLLIQFQNNGVVDDSQLPKDRFSAERLKGVDSTLKIQPAKLEDSAVYLCASSFVRRDRGLNLSGELFFGEGSRLTVL.

The chain is built from TRBV28 and TRBJ1-2; no definite D call. V shed 2 bases and J shed 8 bases, with 12 bases lying between them. This CDR3 spans 13 amino acids. Germline CDR1 MDHEN, CDR2 SYDVKM. The CDR3 protein is CASSLGTVGGYTF. CDR3 DNA sequence: TGTGCCAGCAGTTTAGGTACAGTAGGCGGCTACACCTTC.

The rearrangement uses TRBV30 and TRBJ2-4; D not resolved. The V and J ends lost 1 base and 0 bases respectively, with 7 bases between them. From germline, CDR1 is GTSNPN and CDR2 SVGIG (reference sequence). The CDR3 loop spans 14 amino acids. The CDR3 DNA is TGTGCCTGGAGTGGACTGCTAGCCAAAAACATTCAGTACTTC. This encodes CAWSGLLAKNIQYF.

This sequence joins TRBV29-1 and TRBJ2-7; D is perhaps TRBD1 or TRBD2 (5 bases each). CDR1 is SQVTM and CDR2 is ANQGSEA in the germline V gene. Trimming left V 7 bases short and J 2 bases short, with 12 bases between. The CDR3 is 12 amino acids. CDR3 loop: CSGGRSAYEQYF. CDR3 sequence (DNA): TGCAGCGGGGGACGATCGGCCTACGAGCAGTACTTC.

Ten or more counts support this clonotype. The chain combines TRBV5-1 with TRBJ2-4; the match to TRBD2 covers 9 bases. V lost 4 bases and J lost 6; bases outside the gene matches: 5. The CDR3 totals 14 residues. Germline values: CDR1 SGHRS, CDR2 YFSETQ. The CDR3 here is CASSPLAGLNIQYF. The DNA for the CDR3 is TGCGCCAGCAGCCCACTAGCGGGCCTAAACATTCAGTACTTC.

The CDR3 nucleotides are TGTGCCAGCAGTCCGACTTTCGTCTACGAGCAGTACTTC. Protein: CASSPTFVYEQYF. V usage is TRBV28 and J usage is TRBJ2-4; D unresolved. The J call is doubtful: the DNA matches TRBJ2-7 better. This CDR3 contains 13 residues. Per germline, CDR1 MDHEN and CDR2 SYDVKM.

Concerning this clonotype: Since a much larger clone is just one base distant, this may be a read error. The chain carries TRBV29-1 and TRBJ2-1; TRBD2 might be the D (6 bases). The better agreement between TRBJ2-7 and the DNA end casts doubt on the J call. The germline CDR1 and CDR2 sequences are SQVTM and ANQGSEA. CDR3 length equals 11 residues. DNA of the CDR3: TGCAGCGGGGGGGTATACAATGAGCAGTACTTC. Amino acid sequence: CSGGVYNEQYF.

The chain links TRBV3-1 to TRBJ2-3, with 8 bases fitting TRBD2. This CDR3 has 17 residues. Unmatched junction bases numbered 9, after V lost 4 bases and J lost 0 bases. Germline V CDR1 and CDR2: LGHDT, YNNKEL (reference sequence). This CDR3 is CASSRYYGGASTDTQYF. As DNA, the CDR3 is TGTGCCAGCAGCCGGTATTACGGGGGGGCGAGCACAGATACGCAGTATTTT.

A few counts support this clonotype. The chain carries TRBV7-9 and TRBJ1-2; D is ambiguous. The CDR3 covers 15 residues. The germline V and J ends were trimmed by 2 bases and 1 base, with 11 bases remaining between them. Germline V lookup: CDR1 SEHNR, CDR2 FQNEAQ (reference sequence). The chain's CDR3 is CASSLPQEYNYGYTF. The CDR3 DNA sequence: TGTGCCAGCAGCTTACCCCAGGAATATAACTATGGCTACACCTTC.

The chain recombines TRBV5-1 with TRBJ2-7; maybe TRBD1 (6 bases). Per germline, CDR1 SGHRS and CDR2 YFSETQ. The CDR3 totals 17 residues. The V end was cut by 1 base, the J end by 7 bases, with 24 bases between. The CDR3 nucleotides are TGCGCCAGCAGCTTGTCTATCCGGGACAAATCCTACAATGAGCAGTACTTC. Protein: CASSLSIRDKSYNEQYF.

The chain recombines TRBV2 with TRBJ1-5, with TRBD1 matching over 9 bases. Germline V gene data show CDR1 as SNHLY and CDR2 as FYNNEI. J gave up 6 bases and V 10 bases, and 10 bases lay outside the gene matches. This CDR3 has 14 residues. CDR3 loop: CANLGQGLSQPQHF. The CDR3, as DNA: TGTGCCAACCTGGGACAGGGACTAAGTCAGCCCCAGCATTTT.

The V and J genes are TRBV20-1 and TRBJ2-4, with D possibly being TRBD2 (6 bases). Germline-derived CDR1 and CDR2 are DFQATT and SNEGSKA (reference sequence). Trimming pared 1 base from V and 0 bases from J, leaving 10 bases between. CDR3 length equals 15 residues. CDR3 region: CSARGEAIAKNIQYF. DNA for the CDR3: TGCAGTGCTAGAGGGGAGGCAATAGCCAAAAACATTCAGTACTTC.

This chain connects TRBV28 to TRBJ2-3; 10 bases match TRBD2. The germline V gene encodes CDR1 MDHEN and CDR2 SYDVKM. J was trimmed by 1 base and V by 4 bases; bases with no gene match: 14. This CDR3 has 19 residues. The CDR3 nucleotides read TGTGCCAGCAGTTCCCTGCCAGCGGGAGGGATAATCCGCACAGATACGCAGTATTTT. Protein sequence: CASSSLPAGGIIRTDTQYF.